The rows below give T cell receptor beta chains drawn from one sample of a study of molecular identifiers for immune sequencing clone quantification. One entry per CDR3 protein, called by TCRdb with MiXCR from the PCR reads. The sample records 490,000 or so distinct CDR3 sequences, about 22% being singletons. Sequencing used naive CD8+ T cells from blood, with Jurkat cell RNA spiked in. Receptor source: a human donor in good health. Some libraries in this study had Jurkat cell RNA spiked in. The CDR3 runs from the conserved cysteine through the conserved F or W. A D gene is named only where the DNA matches it firmly. Expanded clones are given a class, and other clones once, few, many or no size at all.

CDR3 protein	CDR3 DNA	D gene	clone size	CDR3 length	V gene	J gene
CASSFEESSYEQYF	TGTGCCAGCAGTTTTGAGGAGAGCTCCTACGAGCAGTACTTC	NA	NA	14	TRBV27	TRBJ2-7
CASSQDFDGSPYEQYF	TGCGCCAGCAGCCAAGATTTCGACGGGAGCCCCTACGAGCAGTACTTC	NA	NA	16	TRBV4-3	TRBJ2-7
CASARWRNNSPLHF	TGCGCCAGTGCCCGGTGGCGTAATAATTCACCCCTCCACTTT	NA	few	14	TRBV10-1	TRBJ1-6
CASSEVMGWSTDTQYF	TGTGCCAGCAGTGAAGTTATGGGGTGGTCCACAGATACGCAGTATTTT	NA	NA	16	TRBV6-1	TRBJ2-3
CSAFDRTNYEQYF	TGCAGTGCTTTTGACAGGACGAACTACGAGCAGTACTTC	NA	NA	13	TRBV20-1	TRBJ2-7
CASSLGAYGEQYF	TGTGCCAGCAGCTTAGGGGCGTATGGGGAGCAGTACTTC	NA	many	13	TRBV7-6	TRBJ2-7
CACSQDRTPLIDTQYF	TGTGCCTGCAGCCAAGACAGGACTCCTCTCATAGATACGCAGTATTTT	NA	NA	16	TRBV14	TRBJ2-3
CASSGEGNYGYTF	TGTGCCAGTAGTGGGGAGGGAAACTATGGCTACACCTTC	NA	few	13	TRBV19	TRBJ1-2
CASSFPGAMDTQYF	TGTGCCAGCAGTTTCCCGGGAGCAATGGATACGCAGTATTTT	NA	many	14	TRBV12-3/TRBV12-4	TRBJ2-3
CAISDSGTGICEQYF	TGTGCCATCAGTGATTCGGGGACAGGGATCTGCGAGCAGTACTTC	TRBD1	NA	15	TRBV10-3	TRBJ2-7
CASSLVMGQGNQPQHF	TGTGCCAGCAGCTTAGTTATGGGCCAGGGTAATCAGCCCCAGCATTTT	NA	many	16	TRBV7-9	TRBJ1-5
CSVEKEGEQFF	TGCAGCGTTGAAAAGGAAGGTGAGCAGTTCTTC	NA	few	11	TRBV29-1	TRBJ2-1
CASSFVGGGDTQYF	TGTGCCAGCAGTTTTGTGGGAGGAGGTGATACCCAGTACTTC	NA	few	14	TRBV12-3/TRBV12-4	TRBJ2-5
CASSQRGVLDTQYF	TGTGCCAGCAGCCAGCGTGGGGTCCTCGATACGCAGTATTTT	NA	few	14	TRBV3-1	TRBJ2-3
CASSEGVRVNEKLFF	TGTGCCAGCAGTGAAGGTGTCAGGGTAAATGAAAAACTGTTTTTT	NA	few	15	TRBV2	TRBJ1-4
CASSQERDTYQPQHF	TGCGCCAGCAGCCAAGAAAGAGACACCTATCAGCCCCAGCATTTT	NA	NA	15	TRBV4-1	TRBJ1-5
CSVDNLGSTYEQYF	TGCAGTGTTGATAATTTGGGGTCCACCTACGAGCAGTACTTC	NA	NA	14	TRBV20-1	TRBJ2-7
CASSPTDSTDTQYF	TGTGCCAGCTCACCGACAGATAGCACAGATACGCAGTATTTT	NA	many	14	TRBV18	TRBJ2-3
CSAPEPGQRHYEQYF	TGCAGTGCGCCTGAGCCGGGACAGAGACACTACGAGCAGTACTTC	TRBD1	few	15	TRBV20-1	TRBJ2-7
CSAPQRGSENYGYTF	TGCAGTGCTCCCCAGCGAGGGTCGGAGAACTATGGCTACACCTTC	NA	NA	15	TRBV20-1	TRBJ1-2
CASSTGQTEETQYF	TGTGCCAGCAGCACAGGCCAGACAGAAGAGACCCAGTACTTC	NA	NA	14	TRBV21-1	TRBJ2-5
CAISGGAEKLFF	TGTGCCATCAGTGGGGGAGCGGAAAAACTGTTTTTT	NA	NA	12	TRBV10-3	TRBJ1-4
CAWSPTGTGSIF	TGTGCCTGGAGTCCTACCGGGACAGGGTCGATCTTC	TRBD1	few	12	TRBV30	TRBJ2-1
CSVEGTSGRSYEQYF	TGCAGCGTTGAAGGGACTAGCGGGAGGTCCTACGAGCAGTACTTC	TRBD2	many	15	TRBV29-1	TRBJ2-7
CASSLYATNEKLFF	TGTGCCAGCAGTTTATATGCAACTAATGAAAAACTGTTTTTT	NA	many	14	TRBV28	TRBJ1-4
CASSPGLVHEQYF	TGCGCCAGCAGCCCCGGCCTAGTCCACGAGCAGTACTTC	NA	many	13	TRBV4-1	TRBJ2-7
CATSDLGTNYGYTF	TGTGCCACCAGTGATTTGGGGACTAACTATGGCTACACCTTC	NA	NA	14	TRBV24-1	TRBJ1-2
CASSETPTYEQYF	TGTGCCAGTAGTGAGACCCCCACCTACGAGCAGTACTTC	NA	NA	13	TRBV19	TRBJ2-7
CSVVGTSGGYSYNEQFF	TGCAGCGTCGTTGGGACTAGCGGGGGGTATTCCTACAATGAGCAGTTCTTC	TRBD2	few	17	TRBV29-1	TRBJ2-1
CASSQTSGGRTDTQYF	TGTGCCAGCAGCCAAACTAGCGGGGGGCGCACAGATACGCAGTATTTT	TRBD2	NA	16	TRBV3-1	TRBJ2-3
CSARVLRSYEQYF	TGCAGTGCTAGAGTTCTCCGTTCCTACGAGCAGTACTTC	NA	few	13	TRBV20-1	TRBJ2-7
CASSQDRREGTCEQYF	TGCGCCAGCAGCCAAGATAGGAGGGAGGGGACCTGCGAGCAGTACTTC	TRBD2	NA	16	TRBV4-3	TRBJ2-7
CASSLSGAAYNEQFF	TGTGCCAGCAGTCTCTCCGGAGCGGCCTACAATGAGCAGTTCTTC	NA	many	15	TRBV5-6	TRBJ2-1
CASSHPTGGIYNEQFF	TGTGCCAGCAGTCACCCGACAGGGGGCATCTACAATGAGCAGTTCTTC	TRBD1	many	16	TRBV12-3/TRBV12-4	TRBJ2-1
CASSSRLTDTRYF	TGTGCCAGCAGCTCCCGACTGACTGATACGCGGTATTTT	NA	NA	13	TRBV7-8	TRBJ2-3
CASSYQGGVVEQYF	TGTGCCAGCAGCTACCAGGGAGGGGTCGTAGAGCAGTACTTC	TRBD2	many	14	TRBV14	TRBJ2-7
CASSPGTANTEAFF	TGTGCCAGCAGCCCGGGGACCGCGAACACTGAAGCTTTCTTT	NA	many	14	TRBV9	TRBJ1-1
CASSLAGGANEKLFF	TGTGCCAGCAGTTTAGCGGGGGGCGCTAATGAAAAACTGTTTTTT	NA	NA	15	TRBV12-3/TRBV12-4	TRBJ1-4
CASSFAGDTEAFF	TGCGCCAGCAGCTTTGCGGGGGACACTGAAGCTTTCTTT	NA	many	13	TRBV5-1	TRBJ1-1
CASRSQGANEQYF	TGTGCCAGCAGAAGTCAGGGGGCAAACGAGCAGTACTTC	TRBD1	NA	13	TRBV27	TRBJ2-7
CASSLNSPLHF	TGTGCCAGCAGCTTAAACTCACCCCTCCACTTT	NA	many	11	TRBV7-2	TRBJ1-6
CASSPRGGGGELFF	TGTGCCAGCAGCCCCAGAGGGGGCGGCGGGGAGCTGTTTTTT	TRBD1	NA	14	TRBV11-3	TRBJ2-2
CASSYSFYGYTF	TGTGCCAGCAGTTACTCGTTCTATGGCTACACCTTC	NA	few	12	TRBV6-2/TRBV6-3	TRBJ1-2
CASSQDGQGLRTEAFF	TGTGCCAGCAGCCAAGACGGACAGGGCTTGAGGACTGAAGCTTTCTTT	TRBD1	NA	16	TRBV3-1	TRBJ1-1
CASSPLGGQETQYF	TGTGCCAGCAGCCCGCTAGGGGGCCAAGAGACCCAGTACTTC	NA	many	14	TRBV7-9	TRBJ2-5
CAWDHGVRGSYEQYF	TGTGCCTGGGACCACGGGGTCAGGGGCTCCTACGAGCAGTACTTC	NA	many	15	TRBV30	TRBJ2-7
CASSQGQRGFPYEQYF	TGTGCCAGCAGCCAAGGTCAGCGGGGGTTTCCCTACGAGCAGTACTTC	NA	few	16	TRBV3-2	TRBJ2-7
CAWSPGQGIDEQYF	TGTGCCTGGAGTCCAGGGCAGGGGATCGACGAGCAGTACTTC	NA	many	14	TRBV30	TRBJ2-7